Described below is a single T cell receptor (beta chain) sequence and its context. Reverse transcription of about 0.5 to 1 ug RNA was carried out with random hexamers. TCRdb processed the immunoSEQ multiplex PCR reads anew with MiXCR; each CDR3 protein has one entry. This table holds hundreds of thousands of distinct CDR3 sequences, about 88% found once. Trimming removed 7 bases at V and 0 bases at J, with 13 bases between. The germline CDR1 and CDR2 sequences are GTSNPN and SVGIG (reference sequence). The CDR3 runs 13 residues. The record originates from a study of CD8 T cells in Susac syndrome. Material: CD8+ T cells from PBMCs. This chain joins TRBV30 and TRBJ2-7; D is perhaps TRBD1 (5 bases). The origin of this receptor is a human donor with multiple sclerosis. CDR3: CASREGGSYEQYF. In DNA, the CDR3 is TGTGCCTCCAGGGAAGGCGGCTCCTACGAGCAGTACTTC. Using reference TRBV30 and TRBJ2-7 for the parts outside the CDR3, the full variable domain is SQTIHQWPATLVQPVGSPLSLECTVEGTSNPNLYWYRQAAGRGLQLLFYSVGIGQISSEVPQNLSASRPQDRQFILSSKKLLLSDSGFYLCASREGGSYEQYFGPGTRLTVT.